This is a list of T cell receptor beta chains from one sample in a study of radiation and T cells in renal cell carcinoma. The assay was immunoSEQ multiplex PCR, and TCRdb's table has in-frame clones only and misses some. Of some 130,000 clones in the sample, 75% to 85% were seen once. The starting material was blood, obtained from a patient whose treatment included radiotherapy and nephrectomy. These receptors all stem from an older woman with renal cell carcinoma. CDR3s include the opening cysteine and the closing phenylalanine or tryptophan. A D gene is named only where the DNA matches it firmly. Rows may omit the clone size; those that give it use once, few, many or a size class.

cdr3_nt,cdr3_aa,j_call,d_call,clone_size,v_call
TGTGCCAGCAGTACCACAGGGGGCGCCGTGGGTGGCTACACCTTC,CASSTTGGAVGGYTF,TRBJ1-2,TRBD1,.,TRBV27
TGTGCCAGCAGCTTTTCCCGAAGGACTAGCGGGATCTACAATGAGCAGTTCTTC,CASSFSRRTSGIYNEQFF,TRBJ2-1,TRBD2,.,TRBV5-6
TGTGCCAGCAGTCAACAGAGGTCGGGACAGAATGAAAAACTGTTTTTT,CASSQQRSGQNEKLFF,TRBJ1-4,TRBD1,.,TRBV28
TGCGCCAGCAGCCAAGGGACAGGGGGCGTAGAGACCCAGTACTTC,CASSQGTGGVETQYF,TRBJ2-5,TRBD1,few,TRBV4-1
TGCGCCAGCAGCCACCCATCAGAGACAGGGAGCTACGAGCAGTACTTC,CASSHPSETGSYEQYF,TRBJ2-7,TRBD1,many,TRBV4-1
TGCAGCGTGGTACAGGGGCGGAATGGCTACACCTTC,CSVVQGRNGYTF,TRBJ1-2,TRBD1,.,TRBV29-1
TGTGCCAGCAGTTACTCAGGGGAGTATGGCTACACCTTC,CASSYSGEYGYTF,TRBJ1-2,.,few,TRBV6-5
TGTGCCAGCAGCTTAGGCCCGACTGATGAGCAGTACTTC,CASSLGPTDEQYF,TRBJ2-7,.,.,TRBV7-6
TGTGCCAGCCTGACGGGGGGACGGCAGTACTTC,CASLTGGRQYF,TRBJ2-7,TRBD2,.,TRBV6-6
TGTGCCAGCAGTTTATTATCGACCGCGGGCACCGGGGAGCTGTTTTTT,CASSLLSTAGTGELFF,TRBJ2-2,.,.,TRBV28
TGCGCCAGCAGCTTGGACAGGGTAGGTGGGACTGAAGCTTTCTTT,CASSLDRVGGTEAFF,TRBJ1-1,.,.,TRBV5-1
TGTGCCAGCAGCTTAGCGGGGCTAGCGATATTGCTCTTC,CASSLAGLAILLF,TRBJ2-1,.,.,TRBV7-2
TGCGCCAGCAGCTTGAATACCGCCGGGGCCAACGTCCTGACTTTC,CASSLNTAGANVLTF,TRBJ2-6,.,.,TRBV5-1
TGTGCCAGCAGCCAAGCTTATGGGGGGGCGCGGAACACTGAAGCTTTCTTT,CASSQAYGGARNTEAFF,TRBJ1-1,.,few,TRBV14
TGTGCCAGCAGCGTAGGTAATAGCGGGACGGAGCAGTACTTC,CASSVGNSGTEQYF,TRBJ2-7,TRBD2,.,TRBV9
TGCGCCAGCAGCCCGTGGGGGCAAGCTAATGAAAAACTGTTTTTT,CASSPWGQANEKLFF,TRBJ1-4,.,.,TRBV5-1
TGCGCCAGCAGCTGGGGACAGGGTAACTATGGCTACACCTTC,CASSWGQGNYGYTF,TRBJ1-2,TRBD1,.,TRBV5-1
TGTGCCAGCAGCTTCAGGGGAATTTCTAGCACAGATACGCAGTATTTT,CASSFRGISSTDTQYF,TRBJ2-3,.,.,TRBV11-2
TGTGCCAGCAGTTATGGGAGTTCCACTGAAGCTTTCTTT,CASSYGSSTEAFF,TRBJ1-1,.,few,TRBV6-5
TGTGCCAGCAGCTTGGAGTGGGACGGATCCTACGAGCAGTACTTC,CASSLEWDGSYEQYF,TRBJ2-7,.,.,TRBV5-5
TGCGCCAGCAGCACGGGACAGCTTAATGAAAAACTGTTTTTT,CASSTGQLNEKLFF,TRBJ1-4,TRBD1,once,TRBV5-1
TGTGCCAGCAGTGAATCATTTGGCAGTCCGAACACCGGGGAGCTGTTTTTT,CASSESFGSPNTGELFF,TRBJ2-2,.,.,TRBV6-1
TGCGCCAGCAGCCGGGAACTAGCGGGAGGGTTCTACGAGCAGTACTTC,CASSRELAGGFYEQYF,TRBJ2-7,TRBD2,.,TRBV4-3
TGTGCCAGCAGTTCAGTGGACGAGGCTTTGACACCCCTCCACTTT,CASSSVDEALTPLHF,TRBJ1-6,.,.,TRBV27
TGTGCCAGCTCCCCGACTGAACAGGGGGAAGATACGCAGTATTTT,CASSPTEQGEDTQYF,TRBJ2-3,TRBD1,.,TRBV18
TGTGCCAGCAGTGAAGTCGAGGGGGCGCTCCCCTACGAGCAGTACTTC,CASSEVEGALPYEQYF,TRBJ2-7,TRBD1,.,TRBV2
TGTGCCAGCAGCTTGTGGCCAACAGGAGGTCAAGAGACCCAGTACTTC,CASSLWPTGGQETQYF,TRBJ2-5,.,.,TRBV5-5
TGTGCCAGCAGTTACCGGACAGGGAACTCTGGAAACACCATATATTTT,CASSYRTGNSGNTIYF,TRBJ1-3,TRBD1,.,TRBV6-6
TGCAGCGTTGTAGCAACTTTAGATACGCAGTATTTT,CSVVATLDTQYF,TRBJ2-3,.,.,TRBV29-1
TGCGCCAGCAGCGCCCTAGCGGGAGGGGACACCGGGGAGCTGTTTTTT,CASSALAGGDTGELFF,TRBJ2-2,TRBD2,.,TRBV5-1
TGCGCCAGCGGGAGAGAGCAGGGTACGCAGTATTTT,CASGREQGTQYF,TRBJ2-3,.,.,TRBV5-1
TGTGCCAGCACCTGGGACAACTACAAAAACATTCAGTACTTC,CASTWDNYKNIQYF,TRBJ2-4,.,few,TRBV2